These 22 T cell receptor beta chains share one sample of origin, sequenced in a study of blood T cell repertoires in COVID-19. Generated by immunoSEQ multiplex PCR, the TCRdb table keeps only in-frame clones and is missing some. Here the sample spans about 380,000 clones, 89% being singletons. Sequencing was performed on peripheral blood. The receptors here all came from a man aged 35-49 years with acute or convalescent COVID-19.

This chain uses TRBV30 with TRBJ2-3; 7 nucleotides line up with TRBD1. CDR3 length: 12 amino acids. V lost 0 bases and J lost 6; bases outside the gene matches: 0. The V gene's germline CDR1 is GTSNPN and CDR2 SVGIG (reference sequence). CDR3 DNA: TGTGCCTGGAGTGTACAGGGGGATACGCAGTATTTT. As protein: CAWSVQGDTQYF.

V and J are TRBV6-6 and TRBJ2-6, with D perhaps matching TRBD1 (6 bases). Looked up from germline, CDR1 is MNHNY and CDR2 is SVGAGI (reference sequence). This CDR3 has 16 amino acids. V was clipped by 2 bases and J by 3 bases, with 11 bases between them. CDR3 amino acids: CASSYRQVVGANVLTF. As DNA, the CDR3 is TGTGCCAGCAGTTACAGACAGGTGGTTGGGGCCAACGTCCTGACTTTC.

The rearrangement uses TRBV7-9 and TRBJ2-2; TRBD2 is a possible D gene (7 bases). The CDR3 spans 14 residues. CDR1 is SEHNR and CDR2 is FQNEAQ in the germline V gene (reference sequence). V lost 7 bases to trimming and J lost 2 bases, with 11 bases between them. In DNA form, the CDR3 reads TGTGCCAGCAACCGGGGGGCCAACACCGGGGAGCTGTTTTTT. This encodes CASNRGANTGELFF.

This CDR3 is CASSPPRGYYGYTF. As DNA, the CDR3 is TGTGCCAGCTCCCCTCCCAGGGGCTACTATGGCTACACCTTC. V usage is TRBV3-1 (or the pseudogene TRBV3-2) and J usage is TRBJ1-2, with D maybe TRBD1 (6 bases). The CDR3 spans 14 residues. The ends were cut back, 8 bases at V and 3 bases at J, with 16 bases in the middle. CDR1 and CDR2 (germline): LGHDT, YNNKEL (reference sequence).

The rearrangement joins TRBV28 to TRBJ2-2; 8 bases are a match to TRBD2. The germline CDR1 and CDR2 sequences are MDHEN and SYDVKM. After removal of 4 bases from V and 3 bases from J, the junction contained 7 bases not matched to a gene. The CDR3 is 16 residues long. CDR3 nucleotides: TGTGCCAGCAGTTCGTCTAGCGGGCGCTACACCGGGGAGCTGTTTTTT. Translated: CASSSSSGRYTGELFF.

This rearrangement joins TRBV18 to TRBJ1-1; no reliable D call. Per the germline V gene, CDR1 is KGHSH and CDR2 is LQKENI. This CDR3 has 14 amino acids. Trimming pared 3 bases from V and 0 bases from J, leaving 8 bases between. This CDR3 is CASSPTVLNTEAFF. CDR3 DNA: TGTGCCAGCTCACCTACGGTTCTGAACACTGAAGCTTTCTTT.

V is TRBV25-1 and J is TRBJ1-4; D uncertain. V was clipped by 6 bases and J by 5 bases, with 10 bases between them. The germline V gene has CDR1 MGHDK and CDR2 SYGVNS. This CDR3 contains 13 residues. The CDR3 spells CASRRDGNEKLFF. As DNA, the CDR3 is TGTGCCAGCAGAAGAGACGGGAATGAAAAACTGTTTTTT.

In this sample, this clone turned up once. V usage is TRBV9 and J usage is TRBJ2-7; D might be TRBD1 (6 bases). CDR3 size: 16 residues. CDR1 SGDLS and CDR2 YYNGEE come from the germline V gene. V shed 0 bases and J shed 0 bases, with 13 bases lying between them. CDR3 coding DNA: TGTGCCAGCAGCGTAGGAACAGGGTCCTACTCCTACGAGCAGTACTTC. Protein: CASSVGTGSYSYEQYF.

This rearrangement joins TRBV12-5 to TRBJ2-3; maybe TRBD2 (5 bases). The CDR3 sequence is 18 residues long. CDR1 and CDR2 (germline): LGHNT, FRNRAP. V was cut by 0 bases and J by 0 bases, with 16 bases left in between. CDR3 bases: TGTGCTAGTGGTTTGGTACGGGGATCGGGCCCTAGCACAGATACGCAGTATTTT. This translates into CASGLVRGSGPSTDTQYF.

This rearrangement joins TRBV27 to TRBJ2-7; the match to TRBD1 covers 7 bases. From germline, CDR1 is MNHEY and CDR2 SMNVEV (reference sequence). This CDR3 is 14 amino acids long. V lost 5 bases to trimming and J lost 3 bases; unmatched junction nucleotides: 7. Written as DNA, the CDR3 is TGTGCCAGCAGTACCAGGGGGACCCACTACGAGCAGTACTTC. It translates to CASSTRGTHYEQYF.

The V and J genes are TRBV19 and TRBJ2-3; no clear D. The V and J ends lost 4 bases and 0 bases respectively, with 11 bases between them. CDR1 LNHDA and CDR2 SQIVND come from the germline V gene (reference sequence). This CDR3 spans 15 amino acids. The CDR3 spells CASSKRPASTDTQYF. The CDR3, as DNA: TGTGCCAGTAGTAAGCGACCGGCTAGCACAGATACGCAGTATTTT.

The chain combines TRBV3-1 (or the pseudogene TRBV3-2) with TRBJ1-2; no clear D gene. From germline, CDR1 is LGHDT and CDR2 YNNKEL (reference sequence). The V end was cut by 7 bases, the J end by 0 bases, with 15 bases between. This CDR3 is built from 15 residues. CDR3 sequence: CASTPRGGANYGYTF. CDR3 nucleotides: TGTGCCAGCACCCCCCGCGGCGGAGCTAACTATGGCTACACCTTC.

This clone appeared a single time. The rearrangement links TRBV30 to TRBJ1-2, with unresolved D. Trimming took 2 bases from V and 5 from J, leaving 12 bases between them. The germline V gene has CDR1 GTSNPN and CDR2 SVGIG (reference sequence). The CDR3 is 13 amino acids. CDR3 loop: CAWSFAGWYGYTF. The CDR3 coding sequence is TGTGCCTGGAGTTTTGCGGGGTGGTATGGCTACACCTTC. Filled out from reference TRBV30 and TRBJ1-2, the complete variable domain reads SQTIHQWPATLVQPVGSPLSLECTVEGTSNPNLYWYRQAAGRGLQLLFYSVGIGQISSEVPQNLSASRPQDRQFILSSKKLLLSDSGFYLCAWSFAGWYGYTFGSGTRLTVV.

V and J are TRBV7-2 and TRBJ1-5, with unresolved D. Trimming removed 5 bases at V and 3 bases at J, with 14 bases between. Germline-derived CDR1 and CDR2 are SGHTA and FQGNSA. CDR3 length: 15 residues. In DNA, the CDR3 is TGTGCCAGCAGCCCAGAGGCGGGAGACAATCAGCCCCAGCATTTT. Protein: CASSPEAGDNQPQHF.

The chain has TRBV28 and TRBJ2-3; the D gene is possibly TRBD2 (6 bases). The germline gives CDR1 MDHEN, CDR2 SYDVKM. The CDR3 is 13 residues long. V lost 7 bases and J 4 bases, leaving 12 bases between the germline ends. The CDR3 spells CASNSGGADTQYF. CDR3 coding DNA: TGTGCCAGCAATTCCGGGGGTGCAGATACGCAGTATTTT.

The chain employs TRBV9 and TRBJ1-6; D not resolved. Germline-derived CDR1 and CDR2 are SGDLS and YYNGEE. Trimming took 3 bases from V and 6 from J, leaving 13 bases between them. CDR3 length: 15 residues. CDR3 nucleotide sequence: TGTGCCAGCAGCGACCGACATATCCCTAATTCACCCCTCCACTTT. Translating it yields CASSDRHIPNSPLHF. The full variable domain, its missing parts supplied by reference TRBV9 and TRBJ1-6, is DSGVTQTPKHLITATGQRVTLRCSPRSGDLSVYWYQQSLDQGLQFLIQYYNGEERAKGNILERFSAQQFPDLHSELNLSSLELGDSALYFCASSDRHIPNSPLHFGNGTRLTVT.

This rearrangement joins TRBV4-1 to TRBJ2-2; D possibly corresponds to TRBD2 (5 bases). Germline V gene sequence: CDR1 MGHRA, CDR2 YSYEKL. The CDR3 length is 15 residues. Trimming cost V 9 bases and J 2 bases, with 16 bases left between them. As DNA, the CDR3 is TGCGCCAGTCGACCCATCGGGATCAACACCGGGGAGCTGTTTTTT. Translated: CASRPIGINTGELFF.

The CDR3 here is CASSFSRGYGYTF. The CDR3 nucleotides read TGTGCCAGCAGTTTCTCCAGGGGTTATGGCTACACCTTC. V is TRBV27 and J is TRBJ1-2; D perhaps matches TRBD1 (6 bases). V dropped 3 bases and J dropped 5 bases, with 10 bases sitting between them. The CDR3 consists of 13 residues. Germline V gene sequence: CDR1 MNHEY, CDR2 SMNVEV (reference sequence).

Note on this clone: The germline gene is not matched at one end of the junction; a read error may be the cause. The genes are TRBV5-1 and TRBJ2-1; D unclear. The CDR3 spans 10 residues. The germline gives CDR1 SGHRS, CDR2 YFSETQ. The CDR3 DNA sequence: TGCGCCAGCAGCTACAGTGAGCAGTTCTTC. Translation gives CASSYSEQFF.

This sequence joins TRBV5-6 and TRBJ2-5, with no clear D. Germline V gene lookup returns CDR1 SGHDT and CDR2 YYEEEE. V shed 4 bases and J shed 2 bases, with 12 bases lying between them. There are 14 residues in the CDR3. CDR3 nucleotides: TGTGCCAGCAGCCCTAATTGGCGGCAAGAGACCCAGTACTTC. Encoded protein: CASSPNWRQETQYF.

This clone came up once. The J gene is TRBJ2-7, the V gene TRBV28; D is perhaps TRBD1 (5 bases). Deletions cut 2 bases from V and 2 bases from J, with 7 bases between. This CDR3 has 13 residues. Looked up from germline, CDR1 is MDHEN and CDR2 is SYDVKM. CDR3 region: CASSLGATYEQYF. The CDR3 DNA follows: TGTGCCAGCAGTTTAGGGGCTACCTACGAGCAGTACTTC.

This chain joins TRBV6-4 and TRBJ2-7; 13 bases map to TRBD2. Per the germline V gene, CDR1 is MRHNA and CDR2 is SNTAGT. Trimming removed 5 bases from V and 2 bases from J; junction bases left unmatched: 3. The length of the CDR3 is 15 residues. The chain's CDR3 is CASSPTSGGAYEQYF. The CDR3 DNA reads as TGTGCCAGCAGTCCTACTAGCGGGGGGGCCTACGAGCAGTACTTC.